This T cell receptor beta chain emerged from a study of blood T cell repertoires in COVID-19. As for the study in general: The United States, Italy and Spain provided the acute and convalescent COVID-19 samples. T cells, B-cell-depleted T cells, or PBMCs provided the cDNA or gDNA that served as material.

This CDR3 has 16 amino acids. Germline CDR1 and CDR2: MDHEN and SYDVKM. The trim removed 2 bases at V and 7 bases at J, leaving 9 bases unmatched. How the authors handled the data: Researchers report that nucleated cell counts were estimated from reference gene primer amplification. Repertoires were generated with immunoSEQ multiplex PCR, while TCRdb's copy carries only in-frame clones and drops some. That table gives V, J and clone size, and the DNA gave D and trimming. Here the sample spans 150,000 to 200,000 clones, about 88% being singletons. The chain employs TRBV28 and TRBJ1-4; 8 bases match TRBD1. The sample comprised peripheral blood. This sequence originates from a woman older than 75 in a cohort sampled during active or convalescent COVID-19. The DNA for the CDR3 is TGTGCCAGCAGTTTACGCAGGACAGGGACGGGTGAAAAACTGTTTTTT. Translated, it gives CASSLRRTGTGEKLFF.